The 19 T cell receptor beta chains listed next were all sequenced from one sample in a study of shared clonotypes between healthy human individuals. Measured with immunoSEQ multiplex PCR; TCRdb has only the in-frame clones, and not every one. Altogether around 530,000 clones are present, around three quarters being singletons, with the ten largest covering approximately 12%. Sequencing was carried out using PBMCs. Receptors were obtained from a middle-aged woman in good health. Some clones in this sample may be carry-over from other donors' samples.

The V and J genes are TRBV27 and TRBJ1-5; no clear D gene. Trimming left V 4 bases short and J 5 bases short, with 6 bases between. Germline CDR1 reads MNHEY; CDR2 reads SMNVEV (reference sequence). CDR3 length equals 12 residues. The chain's CDR3 is CASSSLYQPQHF. CDR3 nucleotides: TGTGCCAGCAGTTCTCTTTATCAGCCCCAGCATTTT.

The rearrangement uses TRBV18 and TRBJ2-7; TRBD2 agrees at 7 bases. The V gene end was trimmed by 2 bases and the J gene end by 6 bases; junction bases not matched to a gene: 7. CDR3 size: 14 residues. The germline V gene has CDR1 KGHSH and CDR2 LQKENI. CDR3 sequence (DNA): TGTGCCAGCTCACCAGAGGGAGGGGATACCGAGCAGTACTTC. Residues: CASSPEGGDTEQYF.

V usage is TRBV19 and J usage is TRBJ1-5; D unresolved. Germline V CDR1 and CDR2: LNHDA, SQIVND (reference sequence). The CDR3 spans 15 residues. V shed 7 bases and J shed 8 bases, with 21 bases lying between them. CDR3 sequence: CASKDIGSRRKPQHF. In nucleotides, the CDR3 is TGTGCCAGTAAAGATATAGGCAGCAGGCGGAAGCCCCAGCATTTT.

To note about this clone: A far larger clone lies a single base away; this is likely a read error. This same CDR3 is encoded by further DNA sequences in the sample. The rearrangement joins TRBV9 to TRBJ2-3, with TRBD2 matching over 7 bases. Germline V CDR1 and CDR2: SGDLS, YYNGEE. This CDR3 region has 14 residues. As DNA, the CDR3 is TGTGCCAGCAGCGTAGCGACTAGCACAGACACGCAGTATTTT. It specifies CASSVATSTDTQYF.

Worth noting for this clone: It may be a read error: a sequence one base away is much more abundant. The J gene is TRBJ1-1, the V gene TRBV30, with a tentative D call TRBD1 (6 bases). The CDR3 covers 14 residues. The germline CDR1 and CDR2 sequences are GTSNPN and SVGIG (reference sequence). CDR3 nucleotide sequence: TGTGACTGGAGTACCACCACAGGGAGCACTGAAGCTTTCTTT. Translated, it gives CDWSTTTGSTEAFF. The whole variable domain, filled in from reference TRBV30 and TRBJ1-1, reads SQTIHQWPATLVQPVGSPLSLECTVEGTSNPNLYWYRQAAGRGLQLLFYSVGIGQISSEVPQNLSASRPQDRQFILSSKKLLLSDSGFYLCDWSTTTGSTEAFFGQGTRLTVV.

The chain links TRBV19 to TRBJ2-4; TRBD2 aligns across 10 bases. CDR1 is LNHDA and CDR2 is SQIVND in the germline V gene (reference sequence). This CDR3 region has 15 residues. V shed 3 bases, J shed 7 bases, and the junction held 6 bases outside the gene matches. In DNA, the CDR3 is TGTGCCAGTAGTATTCCAGCGGGAGGGCTTAACATTCAGTACTTC. Encoded protein: CASSIPAGGLNIQYF.

The V call is TRBV27, the J call TRBJ2-1; 12 nucleotides align to TRBD2. Germline V CDR1 and CDR2: MNHEY, SMNVEV (reference sequence). V lost 6 bases and J lost 4; bases outside the gene matches: 10. The CDR3 loop spans 17 amino acids. DNA of the CDR3: TGTGCCAGCAGCAGTCTAGCGGGAGGGCCCTCGTACAATGAGCAGTTCTTC. Translated: CASSSLAGGPSYNEQFF.

This clone was seen only once. The rearrangement uses TRBV28 and TRBJ2-7; maybe TRBD1 (5 bases). The CDR3 has 13 amino acids. From germline, CDR1 is MDHEN and CDR2 SYDVKM. V lost 2 bases and J lost 4, with 9 bases in between. DNA for the CDR3: TGTGCCAGCAGTTTAAGGACAACTTACGAGCAGTACTTC. Protein product: CASSLRTTYEQYF. The full variable domain, in which reference TRBV28 and TRBJ2-7 provide the parts outside the CDR3, is DVKVTQSSRYLVKRTGEKVFLECVQDMDHENMFWYRQDPGLGLRLIYFSYDVKMKEKGDIPEGYSVSREKKERFSLILESASTNQTSMYLCASSLRTTYEQYFGPGTRLTVT.

In this sample, this clone turned up a few times. The CDR3 DNA reads as TGTGCCAGCAGTTGGGGCACCGAAGCTTTCTTT. It translates to CASSWGTEAFF. The chain has TRBV7-9 and TRBJ1-1; D may be TRBD1 (5 bases). Germline V gene sequence: CDR1 SEHNR, CDR2 FQNEAQ (reference sequence). V was pared by 6 bases and J by 8 bases, with 10 bases between. The length of the CDR3 is 11 residues.

The chain combines TRBV4-1 with TRBJ1-4; maybe TRBD1 (6 bases). CDR1 MGHRA and CDR2 YSYEKL come from the germline V gene. Trimming removed 0 bases at V and 10 bases at J, with 15 bases between. This CDR3 spans 15 amino acids. The CDR3 loop reads CASSQDLRQAIKLFF. CDR3 nucleotide sequence: TGCGCCAGCAGCCAAGATTTACGACAGGCCATAAAACTGTTTTTT.

Only one count was recorded for this clone. The chain carries TRBV2 and TRBJ2-3; D may correspond to TRBD1 or TRBD2 (6 bases each). There are 15 residues in the CDR3. The germline V gene has CDR1 SNHLY and CDR2 FYNNEI. Deletions cut 4 bases from V and 4 bases from J, with 15 bases between. CDR3 coding DNA: TGTGCCAGCAGTGCACAGGGAGGAAGCGCAGATACGCAGTATTTT. This encodes CASSAQGGSADTQYF.

The chain has TRBV6-5 and TRBJ2-1, with D possibly called TRBD1 or TRBD2 (5 bases each). V dropped 6 bases and J dropped 3 bases, with 9 bases sitting between them. This CDR3 comprises 13 residues. Germline V gene sequence: CDR1 MNHEY, CDR2 SVGAGI. The CDR3: CASRTRGYNEQFF. CDR3 in DNA: TGTGCCAGCAGAACGAGGGGCTACAATGAGCAGTTCTTC.

The CDR3 spells CAWSIGGSGNTIYF. CDR3 in DNA: TGTGCCTGGAGTATTGGGGGTTCTGGAAACACCATATATTTT. The chain recombines TRBV30 with TRBJ1-3; TRBD1 might be the D (5 bases). Germline V lookup: CDR1 GTSNPN, CDR2 SVGIG (reference sequence). The CDR3 contains 14 residues. V lost 2 bases, J lost 1 base, and 9 bases lay in between.

The chain recombines TRBV27 with TRBJ2-4; TRBD2 is a possible D gene (5 bases). The CDR3 extends over 15 amino acids. From germline, CDR1 is MNHEY and CDR2 SMNVEV (reference sequence). V lost 2 bases and J 0 bases, leaving 8 bases between the germline ends. The DNA for the CDR3 is TGTGCCAGCAGTTTAATCGGGATAGCCAAAAACATTCAGTACTTC. Translation: CASSLIGIAKNIQYF.

With regard to this clone: The same CDR3 arises from other DNA sequences in this sample as well. J is TRBJ2-7 and V is TRBV7-2, with D perhaps matching TRBD2 (6 bases). Germline V CDR1 and CDR2: SGHTA, FQGNSA. V lost 3 bases to trimming and J lost 0 bases, with 9 bases between them. The CDR3 contains 14 residues. The CDR3 loop reads CASSLRRDSYEQYF. The CDR3 DNA reads TGTGCCAGCAGCTTGCGGCGGGACTCCTACGAGCAGTACTTC.

This sequence joins TRBV28 and TRBJ1-1; TRBD1 matches 9 bases. The trim removed 5 bases at V and 7 bases at J, leaving 11 bases unmatched. The CDR3 totals 15 residues. Germline assignment: CDR1 MDHEN and CDR2 SYDVKM. The CDR3 DNA follows: TGTGCCAGCAGTCTAGGGACAGGGTGGGCTTTTGAAGCTTTCTTT. Amino acid sequence: CASSLGTGWAFEAFF.

Remarks on this clone: It is likely a read error: a sequence one base away is far more abundant. The sample holds other DNA sequences that translate to the same CDR3. The chain is built from TRBV30 and TRBJ2-7, with TRBD1 identical over 8 bases. Germline V CDR1 and CDR2: GTSNPN, SVGIG (reference sequence). With V trimmed by 1 base and J by 4 bases, 12 bases remained unmatched. The CDR3 runs to 16 residues. DNA for the CDR3: TGTGCCTGGAGTGCCTTGACAGGGGTCTACTCTTACGAGCAGTACTTC. Translating it yields CAWSALTGVYSYEQYF. The full variable domain, with the rest looked up from reference TRBV30 and TRBJ2-7, is SQTIHQWPATLVQPVGSPLSLECTVEGTSNPNLYWYRQAAGRGLQLLFYSVGIGQISSEVPQNLSASRPQDRQFILSSKKLLLSDSGFYLCAWSALTGVYSYEQYFGPGTRLTVT.

This clone was found once. This chain uses TRBV11-2 with TRBJ2-7, with D perhaps matching TRBD2 (5 bases). The CDR3 spans 17 residues. CDR1 is SGHAT and CDR2 is FQNNGV in the germline V gene. Deletions cut 5 bases from V and 0 bases from J, with 20 bases between. CDR3 sequence reads: CASSVIYGLRSSYEQYF. Here the CDR3 DNA reads TGTGCCAGCAGCGTTATCTACGGACTGAGGAGCTCCTACGAGCAGTACTTC.

The CDR3 bases are TGTGCCAGCAGTTCCCCGGAGACCTACGAGCAGTACTTC. This codes for CASSSPETYEQYF. The chain combines TRBV28 with TRBJ2-5; D gene unclear. The J call is doubtful: the DNA matches TRBJ2-7 better. There are 13 residues in the CDR3. Per the germline V gene, CDR1 is MDHEN and CDR2 is SYDVKM.